This T cell receptor (beta chain) was retrieved from a study of T cell responses to AZD1222 COVID-19 vaccine. General study points: Females outnumbered males among donors, who were mostly white British; clonal diversity was possibly underestimated. It was only after the peak T cell response that any repertoires were sampled. Nearly half of unique spike-specific TCRs reportedly avoided B.1.351 and B.1.1.7 mutated regions.

V gave up 3 bases and J gave up 5 bases, with 7 bases separating them. Germline V gives CDR1 SGHVS, CDR2 FQNEAQ. The length of the CDR3 is 13 residues. A word on this clone: What it recognizes is unknown.

TCRdb keeps only in-frame clones here, not all; method: immunoSEQ multiplex PCR. The data show around 160,000 clones, roughly 80% seen once. The chain employs TRBV7-8 and TRBJ1-4; D gene uncertain. The sequence was collected from an adult in good health. Sequenced material: peripheral blood, taken on day 0 of MenACWY control vaccination. The CDR3 is CASSFRTNEKLFF. The CDR3 DNA reads as TGTGCCAGCAGCTTCCGAACAAATGAAAAACTGTTTTTT.